These T cell receptor beta chains were read from a single sample in a study of radiotherapy plus CTLA-4 blockade in lung cancer. TCRdb keeps only in-frame clones here, not all; method: immunoSEQ multiplex PCR. This sample has around 80,000 clones, with about 78% found just once. Sequences were derived from peripheral blood, sampled from a patient treated with radiotherapy plus ipilimumab. These receptors came from a human donor with non-small cell lung cancer whose response to radiotherapy plus ipilimumab could not be evaluated. Some clones in this sample may be carry-over from other donors' samples. Each CDR3 is given with its conserved first and last residue. The order of the fields is J gene, D gene, clone size, V gene, CDR3 protein, CDR3 DNA. The D gene is left open where the match is weak. Not every row has a clone size; where given, it reads once, few, many or a size class.

j_call: TRBJ2-7; d_call: TRBD1; clone_size: .; v_call: TRBV9; cdr3_aa: CASSVAQDRGLGQYF; cdr3_nt: TGTGCCAGCAGCGTAGCGCAGGACAGGGGGCTTGGGCAGTACTTC
j_call: TRBJ2-2; d_call: TRBD1; clone_size: .; v_call: TRBV10-3; cdr3_aa: CVITAQGDTGELFF; cdr3_nt: TGTGTCATCACTGCCCAGGGGGACACCGGGGAGCTGTTTTTT
j_call: TRBJ1-1; d_call: TRBD1; clone_size: .; v_call: TRBV4-3; cdr3_aa: CASSQAGTGRAEAFF; cdr3_nt: TGCGCCAGCAGCCAAGCCGGGACAGGGCGAGCTGAAGCTTTCTTT
j_call: TRBJ2-7; d_call: .; clone_size: .; v_call: TRBV10-3; cdr3_aa: CAISRGQGENEQYF; cdr3_nt: TGTGCCATCAGCCGGGGGCAGGGGGAAAACGAGCAGTACTTC
j_call: TRBJ1-2; d_call: TRBD1; clone_size: .; v_call: TRBV7-8; cdr3_aa: CASSLGDRGYGYTF; cdr3_nt: TGTGCCAGCAGCTTGGGTGACAGGGGTTATGGCTACACCTTC
j_call: TRBJ2-5; d_call: .; clone_size: .; v_call: TRBV7-2; cdr3_aa: CASSLGGLQETQYF; cdr3_nt: TGTGCCAGCAGCTTAGGAGGGCTACAAGAGACCCAGTACTTC
j_call: TRBJ1-1; d_call: .; clone_size: once; v_call: TRBV28; cdr3_aa: CASSPTTDRTGLMNTEAFF; cdr3_nt: TGTGCCAGCAGTCCTACTACGGACAGAACGGGCCTTATGAACACTGAAGCTTTCTTT
j_call: TRBJ2-5; d_call: .; clone_size: .; v_call: TRBV4-1; cdr3_aa: CASSRYRGATSETQYF; cdr3_nt: TGCGCCAGCAGCCGGTACCGGGGGGCCACGTCAGAGACCCAGTACTTC
j_call: TRBJ1-1; d_call: .; clone_size: .; v_call: TRBV10-3; cdr3_aa: CAISETGGQDTEAFF; cdr3_nt: TGTGCCATCAGTGAGACGGGGGGTCAGGACACTGAAGCTTTCTTT
j_call: TRBJ1-3; d_call: TRBD1; clone_size: .; v_call: TRBV5-1; cdr3_aa: CASSSGTGYPGNTIYF; cdr3_nt: TGCGCCAGCAGCTCCGGGACAGGGTATCCTGGAAACACCATATATTTT
j_call: TRBJ2-7; d_call: .; clone_size: .; v_call: TRBV9; cdr3_aa: CASSVATGYEQYF; cdr3_nt: TGTGCCAGCAGCGTAGCGACAGGCTACGAGCAGTACTTC
j_call: TRBJ2-7; d_call: TRBD2; clone_size: .; v_call: TRBV18; cdr3_aa: CASSPIAGDTYEQYF; cdr3_nt: TGTGCCAGCTCACCAATAGCGGGGGACACCTACGAGCAGTACTTC
j_call: TRBJ2-2; d_call: TRBD1; clone_size: .; v_call: TRBV2; cdr3_aa: CASSEAGQGSGELFF; cdr3_nt: TGTGCCAGCAGTGAGGCCGGACAGGGTTCCGGGGAGCTGTTTTTT
j_call: TRBJ1-3; d_call: .; clone_size: few; v_call: TRBV28; cdr3_aa: CASTPAGSGNTIYF; cdr3_nt: TGTGCCAGCACCCCAGCGGGCTCTGGAAACACCATATATTTT
j_call: TRBJ2-7; d_call: .; clone_size: few; v_call: TRBV7-2; cdr3_aa: CASSLYNLVEQYF; cdr3_nt: TGTGCCAGCAGCTTATACAATCTTGTGGAGCAGTACTTC
j_call: TRBJ2-5; d_call: .; clone_size: .; v_call: TRBV6-6; cdr3_aa: CASSYPVGETQYF; cdr3_nt: TGTGCCAGCAGTTACCCCGTCGGAGAGACCCAGTACTTC
j_call: TRBJ2-1; d_call: TRBD2; clone_size: .; v_call: TRBV5-1; cdr3_aa: CASRGTSGGAWNYEQFF; cdr3_nt: TGCGCCAGCAGGGGGACTAGCGGGGGGGCCTGGAACTATGAGCAGTTCTTC
j_call: TRBJ1-2; d_call: .; clone_size: .; v_call: TRBV28; cdr3_aa: CASMFTGGYGYTF; cdr3_nt: TGTGCCAGCATGTTCACCGGGGGGTATGGCTACACCTTC
j_call: TRBJ2-1; d_call: TRBD1; clone_size: few; v_call: TRBV7-2; cdr3_aa: CASSFDRGYNEQFF; cdr3_nt: TGTGCCAGCAGCTTTGACAGGGGTTACAATGAGCAGTTCTTC
j_call: TRBJ1-5; d_call: .; clone_size: .; v_call: TRBV28; cdr3_aa: CASSLSGRANQPQHF; cdr3_nt: TGTGCCAGCAGTTTATCGGGCAGGGCGAATCAGCCCCAGCATTTT
j_call: TRBJ1-2; d_call: TRBD1; clone_size: .; v_call: TRBV7-6; cdr3_aa: CASSLVTGAEGYTF; cdr3_nt: TGTGCCAGCAGCTTAGTCACAGGGGCTGAGGGCTACACCTTC
j_call: TRBJ2-6; d_call: .; clone_size: .; v_call: TRBV28; cdr3_aa: CASMRVGGANVLTF; cdr3_nt: TGTGCCAGCATGAGGGTGGGGGGGGCCAACGTCCTGACTTTC
j_call: TRBJ1-6; d_call: .; clone_size: .; v_call: TRBV2; cdr3_aa: CASSEGRDYSPLHF; cdr3_nt: TGTGCCAGCAGTGAGGGCAGGGATTATTCACCCCTCCACTTT
j_call: TRBJ1-5; d_call: TRBD1; clone_size: .; v_call: TRBV18; cdr3_aa: CASSPGQGWNQPQHF; cdr3_nt: TGTGCCAGCTCACCCGGACAGGGTTGGAATCAGCCCCAGCATTTT
j_call: TRBJ1-2; d_call: .; clone_size: .; v_call: TRBV28; cdr3_aa: CASSLPPRMGARYGYTF; cdr3_nt: TGTGCCAGCAGTTTACCGCCTCGAATGGGGGCGCGTTATGGCTACACCTTC
j_call: TRBJ2-5; d_call: TRBD1; clone_size: .; v_call: TRBV19; cdr3_aa: CASSRTGAETQYF; cdr3_nt: TGTGCCAGTAGCAGGACAGGGGCCGAGACCCAGTACTTC
j_call: TRBJ2-5; d_call: TRBD1; clone_size: .; v_call: TRBV2; cdr3_aa: CASSVSRTGVKIMQETQYF; cdr3_nt: TGTGCCAGCAGTGTTTCTCGGACAGGGGTCAAAATCATGCAAGAGACCCAGTACTTC
j_call: TRBJ1-4; d_call: .; clone_size: few; v_call: TRBV7-9; cdr3_aa: CASSPQTLPTNEKLFF; cdr3_nt: TGTGCCAGCAGCCCTCAGACATTACCAACTAATGAAAAACTGTTTTTT
j_call: TRBJ1-6; d_call: .; clone_size: few; v_call: TRBV4-3; cdr3_aa: CASSQGRNISPLHF; cdr3_nt: TGCGCCAGCAGCCAAGGGAGGAACATCTCACCCCTCCACTTT
j_call: TRBJ2-2; d_call: TRBD2; clone_size: .; v_call: TRBV11-2; cdr3_aa: CASSLIAGLGNTGELFF; cdr3_nt: TGTGCCAGCAGCTTAATAGCGGGGTTGGGGAACACCGGGGAGCTGTTTTTT
j_call: TRBJ1-2; d_call: .; clone_size: .; v_call: TRBV30; cdr3_aa: CAGTDYGYTF; cdr3_nt: TGTGCCGGGACTGACTATGGCTACACCTTC
j_call: TRBJ1-2; d_call: .; clone_size: .; v_call: TRBV4-1; cdr3_aa: CASSQDDSDYNYGYTF; cdr3_nt: TGCGCCAGCAGCCAAGATGATTCAGATTACAACTATGGCTACACCTTC
j_call: TRBJ2-5; d_call: TRBD1; clone_size: once; v_call: TRBV7-3; cdr3_aa: CASSFGQGETQYF; cdr3_nt: TGTGCCAGCAGCTTCGGACAGGGGGAGACCCAGTACTTC
j_call: TRBJ2-7; d_call: .; clone_size: .; v_call: TRBV19; cdr3_aa: CASSIGTNEQYF; cdr3_nt: TGTGCCAGTAGTATCGGGACAAACGAGCAGTACTTC
j_call: TRBJ1-3; d_call: TRBD1; clone_size: .; v_call: TRBV5-1; cdr3_aa: CASSLGIGTGGLGNTIYF; cdr3_nt: TGCGCCAGCAGCTTGGGCATAGGGACAGGGGGCCTTGGAAACACCATATATTTT
j_call: TRBJ2-1; d_call: .; clone_size: .; v_call: TRBV6-5; cdr3_aa: CASSQGTRHNEQFF; cdr3_nt: TGTGCCAGCAGTCAAGGGACACGACACAATGAGCAGTTCTTC
j_call: TRBJ1-6; d_call: TRBD1; clone_size: .; v_call: TRBV28; cdr3_aa: CASSISDRGSPLHF; cdr3_nt: TGTGCCAGCAGTATCTCGGACAGGGGATCACCCCTCCACTTT
j_call: TRBJ2-1; d_call: .; clone_size: .; v_call: TRBV6-5; cdr3_aa: CASSYNGGQQFF; cdr3_nt: TGTGCCAGCAGTTACAACGGGGGACAGCAGTTCTTC
j_call: TRBJ2-2; d_call: TRBD2; clone_size: .; v_call: TRBV4-1; cdr3_aa: CASRPLAGGSTGELFF; cdr3_nt: TGCGCCAGCAGACCACTAGCGGGGGGGAGCACCGGGGAGCTGTTTTTT
j_call: TRBJ1-5; d_call: .; clone_size: .; v_call: TRBV6-1; cdr3_aa: CASSATRGNQPQHF; cdr3_nt: TGTGCCAGCAGTGCAACACGGGGCAATCAGCCCCAGCATTTT